The following is a T cell receptor (beta chain) sequence with its context. No antigen is known for it. HTBI primers from iRepertoire and Arm-PCR of CDR3 regions yielded the TCR beta libraries. In TCRdb, the multiplex PCR reads were re-called with MiXCR into one record per CDR3 protein. The table has 200,000 to 250,000 distinct CDR3 sequences, about 16% seen once; the top ten hold more than 20%. The data stem from a study of regulatory T cells in long-lasting Graves disease. Regarding time point: newly diagnosed GD, antithyroid drugs for less than 3 months. The TCR library was made from RNA that had been extracted from PBMCs in TRIzol. Patients with Graves' disease were diagnosed by American Thyroid Association guidelines. Enrollment of patients was through an endocrinology department in Xi'an, China. An approximately 9-milliliter sample of peripheral blood was drawn into EDTA tubes. Study observations and caveats: The study found TRBV28, TRBJ1-2 and TRBJ2-5 favored in persistent disease.

CDR3 size: 14 residues. Trimming stripped 2 bases from V and 5 bases from J, with 11 bases between. The germline gives CDR1 KGHDR, CDR2 SFDVKD. This clonotype originated in a female donor with Graves disease. Sequencing was performed on peripheral blood mononuclear cells (PBMCs), taken at new diagnosis, from a patient treated with antithyroid drugs. This sequence joins TRBV24-1 and TRBJ2-5; D not resolved. CDR3 sequence: CATSDSAGAETQYF. For the CDR3, the DNA is TGTGCCACCAGTGATTCCGCTGGAGCCGAGACCCAGTACTTC.